This T cell receptor (beta chain) was sequenced during a study of regulatory T cells in long-lasting Graves disease. Whole-study context: Over 5 years of antithyroid drugs plus positive TSH receptor antibodies defined persistent Graves' disease. Regarding the study as a whole: TCR diversity was lower in persistent Graves' patients (versus newly diagnosed ones).

To make TCR beta libraries, researchers used iRepertoire HTBI primers and Arm-PCR of CDR3 regions. TCRdb reanalysed the multiplex PCR reads using MiXCR and keeps one entry per CDR3 protein. The sample consists of about 420,000 distinct CDR3 sequences, roughly a quarter of them appearing once. This clonotype was picked up a small number of times. Antigen unknown. Germline V gives CDR1 SGHRS, CDR2 YFSETQ. The germline V and J ends were trimmed by 0 bases and 3 bases, with 10 bases remaining between them. The CDR3 sequence is 14 residues long. Time point indicated: persistent/refractory GD, antithyroid drugs over 5 years with positive TRAb. Construction of the TCR library relied on RNA isolated from PBMCs.

The J gene is TRBJ2-7, the V gene TRBV5-1; D is uncertain. Sequences were derived from peripheral blood mononuclear cells (PBMCs), sampled when the disease was refractory, from a patient treated with antithyroid drugs. The TCR originated in a female donor with Graves disease. CDR3 loop: CASSLVAGYYEQYF. Here the CDR3 DNA reads TGCGCCAGCAGCTTGGTGGCAGGCTACTACGAGCAGTACTTC.